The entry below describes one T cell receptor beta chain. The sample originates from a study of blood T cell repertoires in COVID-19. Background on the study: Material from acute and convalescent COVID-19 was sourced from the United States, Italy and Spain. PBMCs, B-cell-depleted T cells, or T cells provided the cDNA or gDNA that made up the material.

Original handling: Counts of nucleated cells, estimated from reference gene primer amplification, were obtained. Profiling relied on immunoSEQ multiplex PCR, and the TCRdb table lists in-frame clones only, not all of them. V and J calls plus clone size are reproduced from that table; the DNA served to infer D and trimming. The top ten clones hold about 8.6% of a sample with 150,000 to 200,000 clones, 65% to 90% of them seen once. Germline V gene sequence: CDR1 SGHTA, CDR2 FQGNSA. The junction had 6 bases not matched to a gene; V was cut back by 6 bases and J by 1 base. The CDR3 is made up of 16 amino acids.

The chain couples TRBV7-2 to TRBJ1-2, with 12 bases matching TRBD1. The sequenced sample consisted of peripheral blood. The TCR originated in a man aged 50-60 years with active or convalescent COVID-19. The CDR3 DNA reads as TGTGCCAGCAGGGCGGGGGACAGGGGGCTTAACTATGGCTACACCTTC. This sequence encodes CASRAGDRGLNYGYTF.